This T cell receptor (beta chain) is drawn from a study of radiotherapy plus CTLA-4 blockade in lung cancer. Overall study context: Objective responses were observed in 15% to 20% of patients, and disease control was achieved by 30% to 40%.

Sequencing was performed with immunoSEQ multiplex PCR; in TCRdb, only in-frame clones are kept and a portion is missing. The sample yields fewer than 90,000 clones, 75% to 90% seen once. Sequencing was performed on peripheral blood, taken from a patient treated with radiotherapy plus ipilimumab. This clonotype originated in a human donor with non-small cell lung cancer who had stable disease on radiotherapy plus ipilimumab.

CDR3 in DNA: TGCGCCAGCAGCCTTTCCCAGGGAACTGAAGAGACCCAGTACTTC. This sequence encodes CASSLSQGTEETQYF. The chain combines TRBV4-1 with TRBJ2-5, with D perhaps matching TRBD1 (5 bases). The CDR3 length is 15 residues. The germline CDR1 and CDR2 sequences are MGHRA and YSYEKL. V lost 4 bases to trimming and J lost 3 bases, with 15 bases between them.